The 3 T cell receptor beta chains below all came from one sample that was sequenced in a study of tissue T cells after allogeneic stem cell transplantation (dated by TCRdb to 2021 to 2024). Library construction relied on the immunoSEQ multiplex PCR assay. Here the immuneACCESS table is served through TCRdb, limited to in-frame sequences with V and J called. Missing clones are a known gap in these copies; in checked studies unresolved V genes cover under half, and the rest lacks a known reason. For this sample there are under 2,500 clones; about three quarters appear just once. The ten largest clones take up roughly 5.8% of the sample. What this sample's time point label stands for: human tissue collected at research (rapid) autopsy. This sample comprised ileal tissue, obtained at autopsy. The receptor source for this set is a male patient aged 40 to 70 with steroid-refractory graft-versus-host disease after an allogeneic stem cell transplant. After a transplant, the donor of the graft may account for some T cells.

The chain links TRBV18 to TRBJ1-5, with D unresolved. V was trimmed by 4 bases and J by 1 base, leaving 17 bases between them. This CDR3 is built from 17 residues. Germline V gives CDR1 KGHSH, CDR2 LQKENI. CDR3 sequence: CASSLTTPYQSNQPQHF. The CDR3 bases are TGTGCCAGCTCACTTACGACGCCTTATCAAAGCAATCAGCCCCAGCATTTT.

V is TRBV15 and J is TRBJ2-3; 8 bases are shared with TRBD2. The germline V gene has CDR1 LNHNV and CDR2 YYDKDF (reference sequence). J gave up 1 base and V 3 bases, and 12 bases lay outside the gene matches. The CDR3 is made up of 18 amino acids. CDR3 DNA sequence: TGTGCCACCAGCAGCGGAACCCAAACTAGCGGACGCACAGATACGCAGTATTTT. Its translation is CATSSGTQTSGRTDTQYF.

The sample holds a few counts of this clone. The CDR3 is CASSYSGGGYEQYF. The CDR3 DNA sequence: TGTGCCAGCAGCTATAGCGGGGGGGGCTACGAGCAGTACTTC. The chain joins TRBV11-2 to TRBJ2-7; TRBD2 matches at 11 bases. Trimming at V came to 4 bases and at J to 3 bases, leaving 2 bases not matched to a gene. The CDR3 consists of 14 residues. In germline, CDR1 is SGHAT, CDR2 FQNNGV.